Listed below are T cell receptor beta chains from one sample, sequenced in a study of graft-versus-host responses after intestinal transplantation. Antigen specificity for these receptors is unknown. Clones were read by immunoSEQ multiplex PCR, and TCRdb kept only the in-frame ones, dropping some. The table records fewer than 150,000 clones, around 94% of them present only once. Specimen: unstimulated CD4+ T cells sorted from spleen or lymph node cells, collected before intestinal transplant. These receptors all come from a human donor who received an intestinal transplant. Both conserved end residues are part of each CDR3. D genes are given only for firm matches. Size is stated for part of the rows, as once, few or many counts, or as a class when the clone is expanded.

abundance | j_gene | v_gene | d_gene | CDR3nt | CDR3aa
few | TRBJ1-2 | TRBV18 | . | TGTGCCAGCTCACCAGCAGGAGCTAACTATGGCTACACCTTC | CASSPAGANYGYTF
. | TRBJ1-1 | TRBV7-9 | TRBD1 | TGTGCCAGCAGCTTAACCACAGGGGGCGTCACTGAAGCTTTCTTT | CASSLTTGGVTEAFF
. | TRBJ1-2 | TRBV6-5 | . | TGTGCCAGCAGTCAACAGGGATCTGTGCCTTATGGCTACACCTTC | CASSQQGSVPYGYTF
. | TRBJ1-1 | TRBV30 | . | TGTGCCTGGAGTAGACAGCTGAACACTGAAGCTTTCTTT | CAWSRQLNTEAFF
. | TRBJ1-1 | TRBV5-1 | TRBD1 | TGCGCCAGCAGCTTTTCAGGGGGACCTGAAGCTTTCTTT | CASSFSGGPEAFF
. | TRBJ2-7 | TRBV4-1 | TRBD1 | TGCGCCAGCAGCCAGATGTCCAGGGGGCCTTCCTACGAGCAGTACTTC | CASSQMSRGPSYEQYF
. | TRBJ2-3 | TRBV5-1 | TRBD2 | TGCGCCAGCACTCTCAAGGGCGGGGGGGCAGATACGCAGTATTTT | CASTLKGGGADTQYF
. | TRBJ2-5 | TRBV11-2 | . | TGTGCCAGCAGCCCCGTGGGGGGATGGCAAGAGACCCAGTACTTC | CASSPVGGWQETQYF
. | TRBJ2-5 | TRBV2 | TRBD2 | TGTGCCAGCGGTAGCGGGTCTCAAGAGACCCAGTACTTC | CASGSGSQETQYF
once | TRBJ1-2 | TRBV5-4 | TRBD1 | TGTGCCAGCAGCTTGGAGGGGGACAGGGGGCGCTTAAGGGGCTACACCTTC | CASSLEGDRGRLRGYTF
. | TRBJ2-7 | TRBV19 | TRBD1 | TGTGCCAGTAGTATCGCGGGACAGGGGACCTACGAGCAGTACTTC | CASSIAGQGTYEQYF
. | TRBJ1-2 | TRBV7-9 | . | TGTGCCAGCAGCTCAACAAGCGGGGCGAATGGCTACACCTTC | CASSSTSGANGYTF
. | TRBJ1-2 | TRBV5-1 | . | TGCGCCAGCAGCTTGGATGGGGAGGCGTATGGCTACACCTTC | CASSLDGEAYGYTF
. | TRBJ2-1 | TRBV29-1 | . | TGCAGCGTTGATGGGAAATTTAGTGGGGATGAGCAGTTCTTC | CSVDGKFSGDEQFF
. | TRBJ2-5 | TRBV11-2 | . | TGTGCCAGCAGCTTTTCCCCCCGGCTGGACCAGTACTTC | CASSFSPRLDQYF
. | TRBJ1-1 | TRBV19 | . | TGTGCCAGTAGTTCCAGGAGAGGGTCGAACACTGAAGCTTTCTTT | CASSSRRGSNTEAFF
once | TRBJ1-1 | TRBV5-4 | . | TGTGCCAGCAGCTTGGATCCGAACACTGAAGCTTTCTTT | CASSLDPNTEAFF
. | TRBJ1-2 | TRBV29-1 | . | TGCAGCGTGCACCTATATGGCTACACCTTC | CSVHLYGYTF
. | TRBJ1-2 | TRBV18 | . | TGTGCCAGCTCCCCTTCCACGGGGGGCGCTGGCTACACCTTC | CASSPSTGGAGYTF
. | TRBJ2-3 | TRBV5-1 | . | TGCGCCAGCAGCAGTGACATCTTCACAGATACGCAGTATTTT | CASSSDIFTDTQYF
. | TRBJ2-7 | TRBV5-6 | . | TGTGCCAGCAGCTTGGGCCGCCCCTCCTACGAGCAGTACTTC | CASSLGRPSYEQYF
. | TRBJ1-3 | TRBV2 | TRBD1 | TGTGCCAGCACATTCCGGGACAGAGTAGAGACCATATATTTT | CASTFRDRVETIYF
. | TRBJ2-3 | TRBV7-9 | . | TGTGCCAGCAATGGGGGGAACACAGATACGCAGTATTTT | CASNGGNTDTQYF
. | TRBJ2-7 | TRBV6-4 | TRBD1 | TGTGCCAGCATCCCAACAGGGGTTCACGAGCAGTACTTC | CASIPTGVHEQYF
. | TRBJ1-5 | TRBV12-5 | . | TGTGCTAGTGGCCCTTGGGGGGCGGGCAATCAGCCCCAGCATTTT | CASGPWGAGNQPQHF
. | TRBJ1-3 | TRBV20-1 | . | TGCAGTGCTAGATATGGAAACACCATATATTTT | CSARYGNTIYF
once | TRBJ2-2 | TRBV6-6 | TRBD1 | TGTGCCAGCAGTCCGCAGGGGGCGATCGGGGAGCTGTTTTTT | CASSPQGAIGELFF
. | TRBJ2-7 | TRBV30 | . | TGTGCCCGCACCACAAAGATGGGAAGCTACGAGCAGTACTTC | CARTTKMGSYEQYF
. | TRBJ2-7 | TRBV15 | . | TGTGCCACCAGCAGAGATTATAGGAACGAGCAGTACTTC | CATSRDYRNEQYF
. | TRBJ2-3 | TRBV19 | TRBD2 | TGTGCCAGTAGTAGGGGGGGAAGCACAGATACGCAGTATTTT | CASSRGGSTDTQYF
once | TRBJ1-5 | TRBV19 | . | TGTGCCAGTAGTATTTTCAGCTCAAGCAATCAGCCCCAGCATTTT | CASSIFSSSNQPQHF
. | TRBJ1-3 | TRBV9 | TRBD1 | TGTGCCAGCAGCGGACAGGGCCGAGGAAACACCATATATTTT | CASSGQGRGNTIYF
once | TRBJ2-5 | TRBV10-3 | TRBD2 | TGTGCCATCAGTGACCAGCGGGGAGGCTTCCAAGAGACCCAGTACTTC | CAISDQRGGFQETQYF
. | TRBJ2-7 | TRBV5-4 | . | TGTGCCAGCAGCCACTCCGGGCAGGTCTACGAGCAGTACTTC | CASSHSGQVYEQYF
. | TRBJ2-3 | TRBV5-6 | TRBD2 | TGTGCCAGCAGCTTGAGGCGGGGGGCGGGGACAGATACGCAGTATTTT | CASSLRRGAGTDTQYF
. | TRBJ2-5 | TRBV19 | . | TGTGCCAGTAGTATGTCGGTGTCCTGGGAGACCCAGTACTTC | CASSMSVSWETQYF
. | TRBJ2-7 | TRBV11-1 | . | TGTGCCAGCAGCAAGATCCACGAGCAGTACTTC | CASSKIHEQYF
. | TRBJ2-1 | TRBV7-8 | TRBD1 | TGTGCCAGCACCGCCATGGGACAGGGTTTCGATGAGCAGTTCTTC | CASTAMGQGFDEQFF
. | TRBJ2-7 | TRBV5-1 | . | TGCGCCAGCAGCTACCGGGACGAGCAAGACGAGCAGTACTTC | CASSYRDEQDEQYF
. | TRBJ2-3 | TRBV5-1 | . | TGCGCCAGCAGCCTCCAGGGCACCTTTGGGACAGATACGCAGTATTTT | CASSLQGTFGTDTQYF
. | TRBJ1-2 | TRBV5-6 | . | TGTGCCAGCAGCCTCCGGGACCTAATGGACTATGGCTACACCTTC | CASSLRDLMDYGYTF
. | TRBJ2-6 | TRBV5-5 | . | TGTGCCAGCAGCCGCCTAGGGGGTTCTGGGGCCAACGTCCTGACTTTC | CASSRLGGSGANVLTF